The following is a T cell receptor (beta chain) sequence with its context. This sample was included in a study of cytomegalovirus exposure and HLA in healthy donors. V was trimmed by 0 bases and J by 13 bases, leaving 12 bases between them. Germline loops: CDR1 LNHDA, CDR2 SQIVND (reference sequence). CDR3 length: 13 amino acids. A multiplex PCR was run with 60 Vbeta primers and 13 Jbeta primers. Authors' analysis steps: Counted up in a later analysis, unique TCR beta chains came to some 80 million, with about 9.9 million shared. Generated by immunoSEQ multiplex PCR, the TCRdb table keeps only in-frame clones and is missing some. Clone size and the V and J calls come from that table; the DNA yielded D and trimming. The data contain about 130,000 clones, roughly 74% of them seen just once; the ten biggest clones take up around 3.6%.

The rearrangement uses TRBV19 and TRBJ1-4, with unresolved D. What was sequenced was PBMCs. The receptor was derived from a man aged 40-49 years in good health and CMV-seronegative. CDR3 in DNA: TGTGCCAGTAGTATAGACCTCGAGGAGGTACTGTTTTTT. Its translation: CASSIDLEEVLFF.